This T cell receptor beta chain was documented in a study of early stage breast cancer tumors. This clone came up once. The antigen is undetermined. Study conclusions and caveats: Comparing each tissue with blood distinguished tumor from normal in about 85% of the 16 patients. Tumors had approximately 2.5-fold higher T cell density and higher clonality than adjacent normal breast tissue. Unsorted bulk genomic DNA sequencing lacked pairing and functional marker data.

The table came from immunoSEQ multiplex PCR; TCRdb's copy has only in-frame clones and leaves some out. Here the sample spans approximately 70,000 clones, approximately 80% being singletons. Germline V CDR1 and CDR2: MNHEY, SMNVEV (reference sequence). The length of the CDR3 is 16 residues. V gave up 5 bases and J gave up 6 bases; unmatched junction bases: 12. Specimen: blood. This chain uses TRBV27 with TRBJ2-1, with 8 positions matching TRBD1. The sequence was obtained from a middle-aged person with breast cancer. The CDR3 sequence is CASSTQGASFLNEQFF. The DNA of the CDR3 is TGTGCCAGCAGTACTCAGGGGGCTTCCTTCCTCAATGAGCAGTTCTTC.